These T cell receptor beta chains were read from a single sample in a study of shared clonotypes between healthy human individuals. Repertoires were generated with immunoSEQ multiplex PCR, while TCRdb's copy carries only in-frame clones and drops some. The profile shows around 650,000 clones, approximately 96% of them singletons. The sequenced material came from naive CD8+ T cells sorted from blood. All receptors come from a woman younger than 45 in good health. Each CDR3 is given with its conserved first and last residue. A D gene is named only where the DNA matches it firmly. Size values are once, few and many counts, or a class for expanded clones, and some rows have none.

j_call: TRBJ2-1; v_call: TRBV27; d_call: TRBD2; clone_size: .; cdr3_aa: CASSSLAGSYNEQFF; cdr3_nt: TGTGCCAGCAGCTCCCTAGCGGGATCCTACAATGAGCAGTTCTTC
j_call: TRBJ1-5; v_call: TRBV27; d_call: TRBD1; clone_size: .; cdr3_aa: CASSLLGQGTQQPQHF; cdr3_nt: TGTGCCAGCAGTTTATTGGGACAGGGGACACAGCAGCCCCAGCATTTT
j_call: TRBJ2-1; v_call: TRBV28; d_call: .; clone_size: .; cdr3_aa: CASSSGVEQFF; cdr3_nt: TGTGCCAGCAGTTCAGGGGTTGAGCAGTTCTTC
j_call: TRBJ1-5; v_call: TRBV28; d_call: TRBD1; clone_size: .; cdr3_aa: CASSSDRLDQPQHF; cdr3_nt: TGTGCCAGCAGTTCGGACAGGCTTGATCAGCCCCAGCATTTT
j_call: TRBJ2-2; v_call: TRBV7-9; d_call: .; clone_size: .; cdr3_aa: CASSLAFLTGELFF; cdr3_nt: TGTGCCAGCAGCTTAGCGTTTTTGACCGGGGAGCTGTTTTTT
j_call: TRBJ2-7; v_call: TRBV28; d_call: .; clone_size: .; cdr3_aa: CASSLIYGYEQYF; cdr3_nt: TGTGCCAGCAGTTTAATATATGGATACGAGCAGTACTTC
j_call: TRBJ1-1; v_call: TRBV27; d_call: .; clone_size: few; cdr3_aa: CASSGERNTEAFF; cdr3_nt: TGTGCCAGCAGTGGGGAGAGAAACACTGAAGCTTTCTTT
j_call: TRBJ2-7; v_call: TRBV7-8; d_call: TRBD2; clone_size: .; cdr3_aa: CASSVGLAASYEQYF; cdr3_nt: TGTGCCAGCAGCGTAGGCCTAGCGGCGTCCTACGAGCAGTACTTC
j_call: TRBJ2-7; v_call: TRBV2; d_call: .; clone_size: .; cdr3_aa: CASRRRFSGEQYF; cdr3_nt: TGTGCCAGCAGGAGACGGTTCTCTGGAGAGCAGTACTTC
j_call: TRBJ2-5; v_call: TRBV7-9; d_call: TRBD1; clone_size: .; cdr3_aa: CASSSQGAETQYF; cdr3_nt: TGTGCCAGCAGCTCACAGGGGGCCGAGACCCAGTACTTC
j_call: TRBJ1-2; v_call: TRBV27; d_call: .; clone_size: .; cdr3_aa: CASSSDRVNYGYTF; cdr3_nt: TGTGCCAGCAGTTCCGACAGAGTGAACTATGGCTACACCTTC
j_call: TRBJ2-7; v_call: TRBV13; d_call: .; clone_size: .; cdr3_aa: CASSPPGIGGMKAYEQYF; cdr3_nt: TGTGCCAGCAGCCCACCCGGGATCGGGGGCATGAAGGCCTACGAGCAGTACTTC
j_call: TRBJ2-7; v_call: TRBV28; d_call: TRBD1; clone_size: .; cdr3_aa: CASSFVQGASTYEQYF; cdr3_nt: TGTGCCAGCAGTTTTGTGCAGGGGGCATCCACCTACGAGCAGTACTTC
j_call: TRBJ2-2; v_call: TRBV19; d_call: TRBD2; clone_size: once; cdr3_aa: CASRLTSGSYTGELFF; cdr3_nt: TGTGCCAGTAGGCTCACTAGCGGGAGTTACACCGGGGAGCTGTTTTTT
j_call: TRBJ1-5; v_call: TRBV28; d_call: .; clone_size: .; cdr3_aa: CASSKQGRQPQHF; cdr3_nt: TGTGCCAGCAGTAAACAGGGTCGTCAGCCCCAGCATTTT
j_call: TRBJ2-1; v_call: TRBV2; d_call: .; clone_size: .; cdr3_aa: CASSASLWNEQFF; cdr3_nt: TGTGCCAGCAGTGCTTCACTTTGGAATGAGCAGTTCTTC
j_call: TRBJ2-1; v_call: TRBV28; d_call: .; clone_size: once; cdr3_aa: CASSTWRVVQGSLPWGYNEQFF; cdr3_nt: TGTGCCAGCAGCACCTGGAGGGTCGTACAGGGGAGCCTACCCTGGGGCTACAATGAGCAGTTCTTC
j_call: TRBJ1-2; v_call: TRBV7-9; d_call: .; clone_size: .; cdr3_aa: CASSHGRAGGYGYTF; cdr3_nt: TGTGCCAGCAGTCACGGACGGGCCGGTGGGTATGGCTACACCTTC
j_call: TRBJ2-7; v_call: TRBV6-5; d_call: .; clone_size: .; cdr3_aa: CASSWDGSYEQYF; cdr3_nt: TGTGCCAGCAGTTGGGACGGGTCCTACGAGCAGTACTTC
j_call: TRBJ2-4; v_call: TRBV5-1; d_call: .; clone_size: .; cdr3_aa: CASSLGRIQYF; cdr3_nt: TGCGCCAGCAGCTTAGGTAGGATTCAGTACTTC
j_call: TRBJ1-2; v_call: TRBV5-4; d_call: TRBD1; clone_size: .; cdr3_aa: CASSLHRGTFCGYTF; cdr3_nt: TGTGCCAGCAGCTTACACAGGGGGACCTTTTGTGGCTACACCTTC
j_call: TRBJ2-7; v_call: TRBV13; d_call: .; clone_size: .; cdr3_aa: CASSLEARDEQYF; cdr3_nt: TGTGCCAGCAGCTTAGAAGCCAGGGACGAGCAGTACTTC
j_call: TRBJ2-4; v_call: TRBV6-1; d_call: .; clone_size: .; cdr3_aa: CASTEGVGLDIQYF; cdr3_nt: TGTGCCAGCACCGAAGGTGTGGGGTTAGACATTCAGTACTTC
j_call: TRBJ2-7; v_call: TRBV6-5; d_call: TRBD2; clone_size: once; cdr3_aa: CASSSLGLAGDEQYF; cdr3_nt: TGTGCCAGCAGTTCCCTCGGCCTAGCGGGAGACGAGCAGTACTTC
j_call: TRBJ2-7; v_call: TRBV10-3; d_call: TRBD2; clone_size: once; cdr3_aa: CAISESTSGRSEQYF; cdr3_nt: TGTGCCATCAGTGAGTCGACTAGCGGGAGGTCCGAGCAGTACTTC
j_call: TRBJ1-6; v_call: TRBV27; d_call: .; clone_size: .; cdr3_aa: CASSPRTSDTLHF; cdr3_nt: TGTGCCAGCAGTCCCCGAACCTCGGACACCCTCCACTTT